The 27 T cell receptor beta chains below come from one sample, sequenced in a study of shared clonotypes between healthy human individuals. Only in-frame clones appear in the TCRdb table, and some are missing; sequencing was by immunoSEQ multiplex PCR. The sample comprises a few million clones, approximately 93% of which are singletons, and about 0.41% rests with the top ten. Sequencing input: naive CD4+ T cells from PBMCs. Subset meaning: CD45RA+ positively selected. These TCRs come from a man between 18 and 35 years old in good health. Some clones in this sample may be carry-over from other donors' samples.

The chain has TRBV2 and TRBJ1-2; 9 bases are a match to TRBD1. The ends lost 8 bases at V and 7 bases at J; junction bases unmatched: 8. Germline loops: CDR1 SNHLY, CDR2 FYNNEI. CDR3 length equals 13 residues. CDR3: CASGWTGEGGYTF. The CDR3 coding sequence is TGTGCCAGCGGATGGACAGGGGAGGGTGGCTACACCTTC.

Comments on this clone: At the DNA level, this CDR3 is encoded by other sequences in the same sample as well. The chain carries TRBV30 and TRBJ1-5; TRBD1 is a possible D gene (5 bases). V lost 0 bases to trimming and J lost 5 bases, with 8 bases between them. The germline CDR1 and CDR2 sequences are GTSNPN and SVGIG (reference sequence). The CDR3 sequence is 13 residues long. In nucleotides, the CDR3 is TGTGCCTGGAGTGTCCTGGGGGATCAGCCCCAGCATTTT. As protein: CAWSVLGDQPQHF.

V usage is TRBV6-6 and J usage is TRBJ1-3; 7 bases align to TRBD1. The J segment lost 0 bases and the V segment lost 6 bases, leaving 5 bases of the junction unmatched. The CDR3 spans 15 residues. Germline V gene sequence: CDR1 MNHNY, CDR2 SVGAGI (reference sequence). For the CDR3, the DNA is TGTGCCAGCAGATCCTACAGGGGCTCTGGAAACACCATATATTTT. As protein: CASRSYRGSGNTIYF.

The CDR3 spells CAWSRQGGNTIYF. DNA for the CDR3: TGTGCCTGGAGTAGACAAGGGGGAAACACCATATATTTT. V and J are TRBV30 and TRBJ1-3; no clear D gene. This CDR3 comprises 13 residues. Germline V CDR1 and CDR2: GTSNPN, SVGIG (reference sequence). The V end was cut by 2 bases, the J end by 4 bases, with 9 bases between. Full variable domain (remainder filled in from reference TRBV30 and TRBJ1-3): SQTIHQWPATLVQPVGSPLSLECTVEGTSNPNLYWYRQAAGRGLQLLFYSVGIGQISSEVPQNLSASRPQDRQFILSSKKLLLSDSGFYLCAWSRQGGNTIYFGEGSWLTVV.

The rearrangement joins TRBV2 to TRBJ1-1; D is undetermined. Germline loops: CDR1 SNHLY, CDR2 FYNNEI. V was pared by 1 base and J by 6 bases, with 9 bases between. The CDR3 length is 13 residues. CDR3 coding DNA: TGTGCCAGCAGTGAAGAAGTCTTAGCTGAAGCTTTCTTT. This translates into CASSEEVLAEAFF.

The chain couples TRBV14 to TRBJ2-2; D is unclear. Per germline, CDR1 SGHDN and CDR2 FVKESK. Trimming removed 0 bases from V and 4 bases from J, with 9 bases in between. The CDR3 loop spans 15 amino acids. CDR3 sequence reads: CASSQDPGVTGELFF. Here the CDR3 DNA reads TGTGCCAGCAGCCAAGACCCCGGTGTCACCGGGGAGCTGTTTTTT.

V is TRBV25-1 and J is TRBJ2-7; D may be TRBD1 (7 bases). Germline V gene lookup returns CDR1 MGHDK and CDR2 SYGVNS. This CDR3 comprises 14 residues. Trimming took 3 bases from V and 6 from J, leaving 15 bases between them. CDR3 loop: CASSDPYRGGEQYF. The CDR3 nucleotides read TGTGCCAGCAGTGATCCCTACAGGGGAGGCGAGCAGTACTTC.

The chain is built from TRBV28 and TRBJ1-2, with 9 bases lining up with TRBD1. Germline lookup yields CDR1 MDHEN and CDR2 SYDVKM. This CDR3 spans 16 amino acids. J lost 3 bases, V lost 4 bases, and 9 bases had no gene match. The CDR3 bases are TGTGCCAGCAGTTGGGGAAGGACAGGGGAGGACTATGGCTACACCTTC. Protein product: CASSWGRTGEDYGYTF.

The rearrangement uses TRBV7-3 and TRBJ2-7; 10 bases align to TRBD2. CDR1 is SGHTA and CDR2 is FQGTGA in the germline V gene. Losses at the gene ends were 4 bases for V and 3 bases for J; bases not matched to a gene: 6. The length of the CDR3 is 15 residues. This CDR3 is CASSSKREGNYEQYF. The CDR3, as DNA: TGTGCCAGCAGCTCGAAGCGGGAGGGGAACTACGAGCAGTACTTC. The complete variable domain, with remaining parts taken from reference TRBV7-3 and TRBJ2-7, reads GAGVSQTPSNKVTEKGKYVELRCDPISGHTALYWYRQSLGQGPEFLIYFQGTGAADDSGLPNDRFFAVRPEGSVSTLKIQRTERGDSAVYLCASSSKREGNYEQYFGPGTRLTVT.

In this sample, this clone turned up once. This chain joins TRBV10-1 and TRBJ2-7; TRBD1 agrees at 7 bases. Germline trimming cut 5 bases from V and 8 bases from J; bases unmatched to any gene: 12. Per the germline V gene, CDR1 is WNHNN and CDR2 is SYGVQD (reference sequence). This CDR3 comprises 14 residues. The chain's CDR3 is CASSRDRGREKQYF. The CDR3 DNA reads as TGCGCCAGCAGTCGGGACAGAGGAAGGGAAAAGCAGTACTTC.

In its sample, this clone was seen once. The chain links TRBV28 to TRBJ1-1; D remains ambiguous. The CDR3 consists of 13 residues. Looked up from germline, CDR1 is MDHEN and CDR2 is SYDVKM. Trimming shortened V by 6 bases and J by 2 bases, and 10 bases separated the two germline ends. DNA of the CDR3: TGTGCCAGCAGAGTGGACCCAAACACTGAAGCTTTCTTT. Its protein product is CASRVDPNTEAFF.

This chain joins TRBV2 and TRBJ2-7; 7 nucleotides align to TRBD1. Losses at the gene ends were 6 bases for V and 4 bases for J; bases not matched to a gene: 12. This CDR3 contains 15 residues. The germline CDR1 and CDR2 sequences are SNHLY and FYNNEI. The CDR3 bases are TGTGCCAGCAGCGAACAGGACAGGAGCGTATACGAGCAGTACTTC. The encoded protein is CASSEQDRSVYEQYF. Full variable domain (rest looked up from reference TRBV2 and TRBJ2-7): EPEVTQTPSHQVTQMGQEVILRCVPISNHLYFYWYRQILGQKVEFLVSFYNNEISEKSEIFDDQFSVERPDGSNFTLKIRSTKLEDSAMYFCASSEQDRSVYEQYFGPGTRLTVT.

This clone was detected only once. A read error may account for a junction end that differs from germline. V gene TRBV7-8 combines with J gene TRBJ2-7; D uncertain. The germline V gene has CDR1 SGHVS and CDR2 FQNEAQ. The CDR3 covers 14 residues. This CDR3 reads CASSEGRFSHEQYF. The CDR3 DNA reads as TGTGCCAGCAGCGAAGGACGGTTCTCCCACGAGCAGTACTTC.

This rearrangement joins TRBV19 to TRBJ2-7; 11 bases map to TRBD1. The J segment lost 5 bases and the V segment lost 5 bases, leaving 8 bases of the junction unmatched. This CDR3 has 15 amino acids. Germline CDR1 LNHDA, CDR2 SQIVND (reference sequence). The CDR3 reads CASSVGQGGPHEQYF. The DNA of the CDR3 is TGTGCCAGTAGTGTGGGACAGGGGGGTCCCCACGAGCAGTACTTC.

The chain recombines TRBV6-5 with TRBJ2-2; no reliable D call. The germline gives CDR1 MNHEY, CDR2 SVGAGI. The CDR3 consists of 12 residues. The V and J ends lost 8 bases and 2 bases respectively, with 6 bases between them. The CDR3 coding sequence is TGTGCCAGCTCAAAAAACACCGGGGAGCTGTTTTTT. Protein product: CASSKNTGELFF.

CDR3 nucleotide sequence: TGTGCCAGCAGTTACTCCCAGACTTTTGCCGGCGGGGAGCTGTTTTTT. Protein product: CASSYSQTFAGGELFF. The V gene is TRBV6-6, the J gene TRBJ2-2; D uncertain. This CDR3 has 16 residues. Germline V CDR1 and CDR2: MNHNY, SVGAGI (reference sequence). V gave up 0 bases and J gave up 7 bases, with 15 bases separating them.

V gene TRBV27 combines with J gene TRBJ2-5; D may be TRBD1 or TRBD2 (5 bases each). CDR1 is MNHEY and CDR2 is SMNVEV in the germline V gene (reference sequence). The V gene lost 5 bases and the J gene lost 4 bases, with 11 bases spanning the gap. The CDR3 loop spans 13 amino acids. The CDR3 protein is CASSSMGVETQYF. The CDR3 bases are TGTGCCAGCAGTAGTATGGGGGTAGAGACCCAGTACTTC.

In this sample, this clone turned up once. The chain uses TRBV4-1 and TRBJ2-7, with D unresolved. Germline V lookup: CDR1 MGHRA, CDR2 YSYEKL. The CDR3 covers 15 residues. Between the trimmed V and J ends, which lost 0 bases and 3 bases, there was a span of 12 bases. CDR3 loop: CASSQDPGRNYEQYF. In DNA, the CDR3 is TGCGCCAGCAGCCAAGACCCTGGACGGAACTACGAGCAGTACTTC.

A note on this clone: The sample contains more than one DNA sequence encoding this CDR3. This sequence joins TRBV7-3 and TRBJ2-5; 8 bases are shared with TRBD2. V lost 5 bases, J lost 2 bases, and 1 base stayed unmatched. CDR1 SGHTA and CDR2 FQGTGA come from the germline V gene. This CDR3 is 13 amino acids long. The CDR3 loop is CASSPGGQETQYF. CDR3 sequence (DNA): TGTGCCAGCAGCCCGGGGGGGCAAGAGACCCAGTACTTC.

This CDR3 is CATSRGGADNEQFF. The CDR3 coding sequence is TGTGCCACCAGCAGAGGGGGTGCAGACAATGAGCAGTTCTTC. The gene calls are TRBV15 and TRBJ2-1; no reliable D call. The CDR3 runs 14 residues. Trimming cost V 1 base and J 5 bases, with 9 bases left between them. Germline V lookup: CDR1 LNHNV, CDR2 YYDKDF (reference sequence).

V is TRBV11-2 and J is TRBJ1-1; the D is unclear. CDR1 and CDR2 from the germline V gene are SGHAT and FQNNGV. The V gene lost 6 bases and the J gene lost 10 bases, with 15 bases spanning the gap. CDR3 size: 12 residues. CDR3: CASSPNGVVAFF. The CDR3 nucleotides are TGTGCCAGCAGTCCAAACGGGGTGGTAGCTTTCTTT.

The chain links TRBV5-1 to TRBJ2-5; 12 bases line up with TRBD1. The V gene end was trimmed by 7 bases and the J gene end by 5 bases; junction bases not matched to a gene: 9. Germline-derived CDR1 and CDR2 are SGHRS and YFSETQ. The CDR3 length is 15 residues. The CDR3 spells CASGTGTGGDETQYF. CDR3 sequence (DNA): TGCGCCAGCGGAACCGGGACAGGGGGCGACGAGACCCAGTACTTC.

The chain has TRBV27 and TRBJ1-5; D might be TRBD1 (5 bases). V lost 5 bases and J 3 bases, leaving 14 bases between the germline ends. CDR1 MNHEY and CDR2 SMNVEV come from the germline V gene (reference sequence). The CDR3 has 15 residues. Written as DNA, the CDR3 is TGTGCCAGCAGTCGGGACTATTCTACCAATCAGCCCCAGCATTTT. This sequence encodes CASSRDYSTNQPQHF.

The CDR3 spells CATIHSSRVLSYEQYF. As DNA, the CDR3 is TGTGCCACCATTCATAGTTCACGGGTTCTCTCCTACGAGCAGTACTTC. The chain uses TRBV28 and TRBJ2-7; the D is unclear. In germline, CDR1 is MDHEN, CDR2 SYDVKM. The CDR3 sequence is 16 residues long. The V and J ends lost 10 bases and 0 bases respectively, with 22 bases between them.

Here the CDR3 reads CASSTSRTGGLETQYF. For the CDR3, the DNA is TGTGCCAGTAGTACCTCGAGGACAGGGGGGTTAGAGACCCAGTACTTC. This chain uses TRBV19 with TRBJ2-5, with 10 bases lining up with TRBD1. J gave up 4 bases and V 4 bases, and 9 bases lay outside the gene matches. The V gene's germline CDR1 is LNHDA and CDR2 SQIVND (reference sequence). The CDR3 is 16 residues long.

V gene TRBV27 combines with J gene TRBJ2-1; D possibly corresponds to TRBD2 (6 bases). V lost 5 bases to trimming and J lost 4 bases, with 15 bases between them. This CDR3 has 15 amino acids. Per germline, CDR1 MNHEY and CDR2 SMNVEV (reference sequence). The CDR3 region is CASSTMRDYYNEQFF. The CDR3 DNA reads TGTGCCAGCAGTACCATGCGGGATTATTACAATGAGCAGTTCTTC.

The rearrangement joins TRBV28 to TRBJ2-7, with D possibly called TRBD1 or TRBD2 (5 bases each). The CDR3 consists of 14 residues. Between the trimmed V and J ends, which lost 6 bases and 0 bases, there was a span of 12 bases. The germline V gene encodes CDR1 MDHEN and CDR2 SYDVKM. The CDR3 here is CASSRDGVSYEQYF. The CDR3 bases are TGTGCCAGCAGCCGGGACGGAGTCTCCTACGAGCAGTACTTC. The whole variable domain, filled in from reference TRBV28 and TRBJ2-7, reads DVKVTQSSRYLVKRTGEKVFLECVQDMDHENMFWYRQDPGLGLRLIYFSYDVKMKEKGDIPEGYSVSREKKERFSLILESASTNQTSMYLCASSRDGVSYEQYFGPGTRLTVT.